This T cell receptor (beta chain) was identified in a study of T cells in Graves' hyperthyroidism and ophthalmopathy (dated by TCRdb to the late 2010s). Turning to the overall study: Peripheral blood samples were taken at initial diagnosis, before any treatment was given. A discovery cohort of about a hundred patients, about 40 with Graves' ophthalmopathy and approximately 55 with stable Graves' hyperthyroidism, was used to find distinguishing TCR V-J signatures. Prospective prediction of ophthalmopathy was tested in an independent validation cohort of 18 to 20 hyperthyroidism patients and around 16 patients who later progressed to ophthalmopathy. The roughly 90 discovery patients were divided at random into training and test sets in a 7:3 ratio. The study also compared thyroid tissue and blood T-cell repertoires from a handful of Graves' hyperthyroidism patients. After blood sampling, hyperthyroidism patients were treated with methimazole at a starting dose of 30 mg daily, and ophthalmopathy patients were treated with high-dose intravenous methylprednisolone. TCR Vbeta CDR3 sequencing of 130 to 150 peripheral blood samples (over 40 ophthalmopathy, 75 to 85 hyperthyroidism and roughly 17 progressor patients) is reported in the paper. Paper-wide results and their limitations: Most expanded thyroid clonotypes (frequency above 0.001) were also found in blood, which suggests that blood repertoires may mirror thyroid immune responses. During validation, the model predicted progression to ophthalmopathy a median of around 7 months ahead of onset, with almost 71% sensitivity and around 73% specificity. In cross-validation, a model built on a 13 V-J signature told ophthalmopathy apart from stable hyperthyroidism with 85% to 90% sensitivity and around 84% specificity, and in testing the same model reached 80%/75%. Sample size was not statistically predetermined, and blinding of investigators to group allocation was not performed.

The TCR beta CDR3 regions were amplified from the RNA transcripts. The first round of RT-PCR for the TCR CDR3 was performed with the HTBI primer set and the Qiagen OneStep RT-PCR kit. Libraries were constructed in a second round of multiplex PCR, after which size selection and purification were carried out. The libraries were sequenced on an Illumina HiSeq2000 using paired-end 100 bp reads. On the authors' methods: SOAPnuke was used to process the raw data, throwing out any read that contained adapters or uncalled bases, had a mean Phred below 15, or lacked an exact constant-primer or identifier match. COPE v1.2.5 was used to merge the high-quality paired reads, and each unique nucleotide sequence was defined as a clonotype. MiTCR v1.1 was used to align clonotypes to the IMGT TRBV, TRBD and TRBJ reference segments. The analysis was restricted to V-J combinations with a frequency above 0.0001, which together covered about 99% of the repertoires. The TCS score was defined as the ratio of F50 (clonal expansion) to E x V (chaos), calculated using BLOSUM62-based TCRdist between CDR3 peptides within each V-J. Welch's t-statistics and random forest reduced 514 V-J features to about 13, which were used in a naive Bayes classifier (R e1071). The public reads were reanalyzed by TCRdb: fastp trimming at Q25, MiXCR alignment, in-frame beta chains only. Every entry covers one CDR3 protein and lists the most common genes and DNA from its rows. For this entry, the V and J calls and clone size follow TCRdb and not the study's own pipeline. In all, the sample holds 220,000 or so distinct CDR3 sequences, and about 16% of those were seen once. Less than 35% of the sample is held by the ten biggest clonotypes.

Ophthalmopathy patients had moderately to severely active disease, Clinical Activity Score of at least 3, NOSPECS grade of at least 4, and duration under 3 months. Any patient with an uncontrolled infection, another autoimmune disease, pregnancy or lactation was excluded. Diagnoses relied on clinical symptoms, serum thyroxine and TRAb, thyroid ultrasound and orbital computed tomography. PBMCs were separated from 10 ml of fresh peripheral blood using Ficoll-Paque density gradient centrifugation. Total RNA was extracted using Trizol reagent, and RNA quality was assessed on an Agilent 2100 Bioanalyzer. CDR1 is given as SEHNR and CDR2 as FQNEAQ, both from the germline V gene (reference sequence). V is cut by 9 bases and J by 0 bases, and the space between the germline ends is 7 bases. The CDR3 sequence holds 12 residues, the cysteine and phenylalanine included. Only the CDR3 part of the read is kept: 36 bases, read in frame from the first base.

Turning to this clonotype: The antigen it recognizes is unknown. No much larger clone is present one base from it, and per-base qualities are unavailable.

The chain links TRBV7-9 with TRBJ2-3, with no confidently assigned D gene. Material: blood. The TCR originated in a woman aged 18-30 years with Graves' ophthalmopathy. The DNA is as follows: TGTGCCAGTAGAGGCAGCACAGATACGCAGTATTTT. Translated, this is CASRGSTDTQYF.